These T cell receptor beta chains were read from a single sample in a study of blood T cells in healthy people across ages. TCRdb called the 5' RACE reads again in MiXCR, with one record for every CDR3 protein. The table has around 1,500,000 distinct CDR3 sequences, approximately 28% seen once. The sample comprised blood. Every receptor here comes from a woman in her 30s in good health. Each CDR3 is given with its conserved first and last residue. The order of the fields is CDR3 protein, CDR3 DNA, V gene, J gene, clone size, D gene. D genes are given only for firm matches. Part of the rows lack a size; the others show once, few, many or a class for expanded clones.

CASSLEHRYGKLFF,TGTGCCAGCAGTTTAGAGCATCGGTACGGAAAACTGTTTTTT,TRBV12-3/TRBV12-4,TRBJ1-4,few,-
CSVEDPSGVVVERTQYF,TGCAGCGTTGAAGATCCATCCGGGGTAGTAGTCGAGCGTACGCAGTATTTT,TRBV29-1,TRBJ2-3,many,-
CASSLWDGNTYNEQYF,TGTGCCAGCAGTTTATGGGACGGGAACACTTACAATGAGCAGTACTTC,TRBV12-3/TRBV12-4,TRBJ2-7,-,-
CSARSGLAGGEQYF,TGCAGTGCTAGAAGCGGACTAGCGGGAGGAGAGCAGTACTTC,TRBV20-1,TRBJ2-4,-,TRBD2
CASSQVAGGLADTQYF,TGTGCCAGCAGCCAAGTCGCGGGGGGGCTGGCAGATACGCAGTATTTT,TRBV14,TRBJ2-3,once,TRBD2
CASSRRLASSSYNEQFF,TGTGCCAGCTCTCGGCGGCTAGCGTCGAGCTCCTACAATGAGCAGTTCTTC,TRBV12-3/TRBV12-4,TRBJ2-1,few,-
CASTEPQGRSSGYTF,TGTGCCAGCACCGAACCCCAGGGGCGATCTAGTGGCTACACCTTC,TRBV12-3/TRBV12-4,TRBJ1-2,few,-
CASSEGFGNEQFF,TGTGCCAGCAGTGAGGGCTTTGGCAATGAGCAGTTCTTC,TRBV2,TRBJ2-1,-,-
CASSSPGTGSGANVPTF,TGTGCCAGCAGTTCTCCCGGGACAGGGTCTGGGGCCAACGTCCCGACTTTC,TRBV27,TRBJ2-6,-,TRBD1
CASSSGTGAPYEQYF,TGTGCCAGCAGCTCCGGGACAGGGGCCCCCTACGAGCAGTACTTC,TRBV7-6,TRBJ2-7,few,TRBD1